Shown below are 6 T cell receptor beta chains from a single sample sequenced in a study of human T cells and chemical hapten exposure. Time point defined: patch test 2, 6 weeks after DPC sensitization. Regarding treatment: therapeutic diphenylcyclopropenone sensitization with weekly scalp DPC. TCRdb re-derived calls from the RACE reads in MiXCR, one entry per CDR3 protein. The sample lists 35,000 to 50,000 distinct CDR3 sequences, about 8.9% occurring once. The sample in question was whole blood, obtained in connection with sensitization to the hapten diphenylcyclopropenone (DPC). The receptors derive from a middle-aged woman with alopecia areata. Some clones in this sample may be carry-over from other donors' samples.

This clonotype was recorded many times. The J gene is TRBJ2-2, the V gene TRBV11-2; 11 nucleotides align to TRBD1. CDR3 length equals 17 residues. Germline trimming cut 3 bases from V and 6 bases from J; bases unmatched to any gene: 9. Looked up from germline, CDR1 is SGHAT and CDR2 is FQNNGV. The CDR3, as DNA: TGTGCCAGCAGCTTTGGGGAGTGGACAGGGGGCTCCGGGGAGCTGTTTTTT. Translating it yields CASSFGEWTGGSGELFF. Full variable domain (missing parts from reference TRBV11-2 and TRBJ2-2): EAGVAQSPRYKIIEKRQSVAFWCNPISGHATLYWYQQILGQGPKLLIQFQNNGVVDDSQLPKDRFSAERLKGVDSTLKIQPAKLEDSAVYLCASSFGEWTGGSGELFFGEGSRLTVL.

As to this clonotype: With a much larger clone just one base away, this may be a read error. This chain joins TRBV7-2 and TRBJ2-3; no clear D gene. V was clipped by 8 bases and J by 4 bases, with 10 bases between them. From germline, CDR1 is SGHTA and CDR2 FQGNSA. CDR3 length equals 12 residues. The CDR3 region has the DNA TGTGCCAGCGGCCAATACGCAGATACGCAGTATTTT. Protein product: CASGQYADTQYF.

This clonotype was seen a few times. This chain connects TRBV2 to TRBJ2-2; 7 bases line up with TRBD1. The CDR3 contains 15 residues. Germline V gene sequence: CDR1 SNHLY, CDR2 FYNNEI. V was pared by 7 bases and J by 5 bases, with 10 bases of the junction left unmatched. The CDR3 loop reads CASKINRGGTGELFF. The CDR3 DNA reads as TGTGCCAGCAAGATTAACAGGGGCGGAACCGGGGAGCTGTTTTTT.

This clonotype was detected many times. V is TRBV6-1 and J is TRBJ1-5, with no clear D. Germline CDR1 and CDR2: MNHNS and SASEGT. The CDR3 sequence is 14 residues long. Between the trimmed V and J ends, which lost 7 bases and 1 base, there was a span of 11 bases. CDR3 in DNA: TGTGCCAGCACCCCAACGTGGAGCAATCAGCCCCAGCATTTT. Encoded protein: CASTPTWSNQPQHF.

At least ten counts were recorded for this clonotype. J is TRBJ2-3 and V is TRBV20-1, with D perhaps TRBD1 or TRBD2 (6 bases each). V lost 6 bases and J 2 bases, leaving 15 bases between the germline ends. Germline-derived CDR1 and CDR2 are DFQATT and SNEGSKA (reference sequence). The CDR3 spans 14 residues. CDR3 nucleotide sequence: TGCAGTGCCCGCCCGGGGGCCGTCACAGATACGCAGTATTTT. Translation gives CSARPGAVTDTQYF.

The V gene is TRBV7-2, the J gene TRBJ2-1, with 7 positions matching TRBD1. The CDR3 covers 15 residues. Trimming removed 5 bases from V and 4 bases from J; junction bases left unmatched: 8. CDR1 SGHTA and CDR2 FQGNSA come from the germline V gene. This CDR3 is CASSQRGPGYNEQFF. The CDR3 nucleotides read TGTGCCAGCAGCCAGAGGGGGCCGGGGTACAATGAGCAGTTCTTC.